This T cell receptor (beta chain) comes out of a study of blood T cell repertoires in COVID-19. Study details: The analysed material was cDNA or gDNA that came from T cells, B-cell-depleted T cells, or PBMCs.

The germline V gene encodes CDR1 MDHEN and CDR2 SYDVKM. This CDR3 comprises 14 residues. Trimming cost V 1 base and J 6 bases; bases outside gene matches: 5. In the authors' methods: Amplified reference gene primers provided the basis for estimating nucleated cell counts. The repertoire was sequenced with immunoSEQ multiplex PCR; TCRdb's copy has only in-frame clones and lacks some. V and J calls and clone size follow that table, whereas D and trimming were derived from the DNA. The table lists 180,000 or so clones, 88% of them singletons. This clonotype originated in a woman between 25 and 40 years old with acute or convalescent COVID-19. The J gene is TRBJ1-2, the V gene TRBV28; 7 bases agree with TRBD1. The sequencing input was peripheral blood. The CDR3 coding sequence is TGTGCCAGCAGTTTATACAGGGGAGTTAATGGCTACACCTTC. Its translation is CASSLYRGVNGYTF.